This entry concerns a single T cell receptor (beta chain). Its antigen is as yet unknown. Germline V CDR1 and CDR2: MNHEY, SMNVEV (reference sequence). V shed 3 bases and J shed 4 bases, with 10 bases lying between them. This CDR3 is built from 14 residues. These data come from a study of T cell responses to AZD1222 COVID-19 vaccine. Sequencing used immunoSEQ multiplex PCR; TCRdb keeps in-frame clones, though not all of them. The sample holds 130,000 to 150,000 clones; 90% to 95% are singletons and the top ten take 2.8%. Study results and limitations: White British ancestry dominated among donors, who included more females, and clonal diversity was possibly underestimated.

This sequence was found in an adult in good health. The chain joins TRBV27 to TRBJ1-5; unclear D gene. Material: peripheral blood, obtained on day 0 of MenACWY control vaccination. The CDR3 DNA is TGTGCCAGCAGTTTGTCGGGGATGAATCAGCCCCAGCATTTT. Its translation is CASSLSGMNQPQHF.